This is a list of T cell receptor beta chains from one sample in a study of T cell changes during pregnancy in multiple sclerosis. Data came from immunoSEQ multiplex PCR; TCRdb stores just in-frame clones and leaves some out. There are around 59,000 clones in the sample; approximately 93% occur only once, and 3.5% to 4.5% lies in the top ten. The specimen was CD8+ T cells from peripheral blood mononuclear cells, collected in the second trimester of pregnancy. The receptors come from a female donor with multiple sclerosis, enrolled in a pregnancy study. Each CDR3 is given with its conserved first and last residue. D genes are given only for firm matches. Clone size is not always given. Where it is, it says once, few, many or a class for expanded clones.

D: NA
J: TRBJ2-7
V: TRBV18
size: NA
CDR3: CASSPPAYEDEQYF
DNA: TGTGCCAGCTCACCACCGGCCTATGAGGACGAGCAGTACTTC

D: TRBD2
J: TRBJ2-7
V: TRBV7-9
size: NA
CDR3: CASSEIGTRHEQYF
DNA: TGTGCCAGCAGCGAGATAGGGACTAGACACGAGCAGTACTTC

D: TRBD2
J: TRBJ2-1
V: TRBV27
size: NA
CDR3: CASSRLRAITGGLDNEQFF
DNA: TGTGCCAGCAGTAGACTTCGGGCCATAACGGGAGGACTTGACAATGAGCAGTTCTTC

D: TRBD2
J: TRBJ2-3
V: TRBV7-6
size: NA
CDR3: CASSTLAGTSTDTQYF
DNA: TGTGCCAGCAGCACCCTAGCGGGGACTAGCACAGATACGCAGTATTTT

D: NA
J: TRBJ1-1
V: TRBV5-1
size: once
CDR3: CASSLGEGMTEAFF
DNA: TGCGCCAGCAGCTTGGGGGAGGGGATGACTGAAGCTTTCTTT

D: TRBD1
J: TRBJ2-5
V: TRBV7-9
size: NA
CDR3: CASSFTGGAEETQYF
DNA: TGTGCCAGCAGCTTCACAGGGGGCGCAGAAGAGACCCAGTACTTC

D: TRBD2
J: TRBJ2-1
V: TRBV5-1
size: NA
CDR3: CASSLGLAGLLEQFF
DNA: TGCGCCAGCAGCTTGGGACTAGCGGGACTACTTGAGCAGTTCTTC

D: TRBD2
J: TRBJ2-3
V: TRBV29-1
size: NA
CDR3: CSVDGLAGGSTDTQYF
DNA: TGCAGCGTTGACGGGCTAGCGGGAGGAAGCACAGATACGCAGTATTTT

D: TRBD2
J: TRBJ2-7
V: TRBV10-1
size: NA
CDR3: CASSESLADSYEQYF
DNA: TGCGCCAGCAGTGAGTCGCTAGCGGACTCCTACGAGCAGTACTTC

D: NA
J: TRBJ1-1
V: TRBV19
size: NA
CDR3: CASSRGNTEAFF
DNA: TGTGCCAGTAGCAGGGGGAACACTGAAGCTTTCTTT

D: NA
J: TRBJ1-2
V: TRBV5-4
size: NA
CDR3: CASSMGGFLNYGYTF
DNA: TGTGCCAGCAGCATGGGGGGCTTCCTAAACTATGGCTACACCTTC

D: TRBD1
J: TRBJ2-3
V: TRBV29-1
size: once
CDR3: CSYVGDRGPDTQYF
DNA: TGCAGCTACGTAGGGGACAGGGGTCCAGATACGCAGTATTTT

D: TRBD1
J: TRBJ1-2
V: TRBV4-2
size: NA
CDR3: CASSQDKGTGDGYTF
DNA: TGTGCCAGCAGCCAAGATAAAGGGACAGGGGATGGCTACACCTTC

D: NA
J: TRBJ2-5
V: TRBV7-9
size: NA
CDR3: CASSLEGGETQYF
DNA: TGTGCCAGCAGCTTAGAAGGGGGTGAGACCCAGTACTTC

D: TRBD1
J: TRBJ2-7
V: TRBV13
size: NA
CDR3: CASSLGGTGTYEQYF
DNA: TGTGCCAGCAGCTTAGGAGGGACAGGGACCTACGAGCAGTACTTC

D: NA
J: TRBJ2-1
V: TRBV7-9
size: few
CDR3: CASSLVHSSYNEQFF
DNA: TGTGCCAGCAGCTTAGTGCATAGCTCCTACAATGAGCAGTTCTTC

D: NA
J: TRBJ2-7
V: TRBV4-1
size: NA
CDR3: CASSQALGHAQYF
DNA: TGCGCCAGCAGCCAAGCCCTGGGCCACGCACAGTACTTC